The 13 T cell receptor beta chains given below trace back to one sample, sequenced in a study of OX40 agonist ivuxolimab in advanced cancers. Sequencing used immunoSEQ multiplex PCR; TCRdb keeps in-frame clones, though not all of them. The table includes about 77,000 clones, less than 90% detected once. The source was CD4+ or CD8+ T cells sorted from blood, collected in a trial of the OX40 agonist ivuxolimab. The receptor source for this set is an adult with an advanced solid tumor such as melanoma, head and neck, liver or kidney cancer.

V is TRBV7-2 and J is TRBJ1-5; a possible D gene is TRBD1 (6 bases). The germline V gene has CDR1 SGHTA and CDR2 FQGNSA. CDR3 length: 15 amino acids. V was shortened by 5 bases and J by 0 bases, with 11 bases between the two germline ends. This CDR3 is CASSRTAFSNQPQHF. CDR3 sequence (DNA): TGTGCCAGCAGCCGGACAGCTTTTAGCAATCAGCCCCAGCATTTT.

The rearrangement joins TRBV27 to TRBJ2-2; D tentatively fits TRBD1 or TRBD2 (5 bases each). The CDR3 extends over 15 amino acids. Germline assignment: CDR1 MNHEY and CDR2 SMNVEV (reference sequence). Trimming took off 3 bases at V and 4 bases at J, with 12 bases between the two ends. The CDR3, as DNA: TGTGCCAGCAGTTTGGGGGTCCAGAGCACCGGGGAGCTGTTTTTT. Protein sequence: CASSLGVQSTGELFF.

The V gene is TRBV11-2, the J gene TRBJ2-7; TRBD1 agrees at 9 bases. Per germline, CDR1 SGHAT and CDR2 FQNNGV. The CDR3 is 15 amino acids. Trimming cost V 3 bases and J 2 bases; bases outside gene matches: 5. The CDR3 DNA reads TGTGCCAGCAGCTTGATGGGACAGGGTCCCTACGAGCAGTACTTC. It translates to CASSLMGQGPYEQYF.

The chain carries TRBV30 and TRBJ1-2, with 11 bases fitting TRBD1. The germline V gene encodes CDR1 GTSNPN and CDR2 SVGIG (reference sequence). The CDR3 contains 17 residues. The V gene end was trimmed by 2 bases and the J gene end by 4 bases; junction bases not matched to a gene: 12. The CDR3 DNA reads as TGTGCCTGGAGTCCCTCCGGGACAGGGGGGTCGGGCTATGGCTACACCTTC. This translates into CAWSPSGTGGSGYGYTF.

CDR3 nucleotide sequence: TGTGCCAGCAGTCACCGGGAGCCCAGGGACACTGAAGCTTTCTTT. Translating it yields CASSHREPRDTEAFF. The chain is built from TRBV6-5 and TRBJ1-1, with D possibly matching TRBD1 (5 bases). This CDR3 is 15 amino acids long. Trimming removed 5 bases from V and 3 bases from J, with 16 bases in between. Looked up from germline, CDR1 is MNHEY and CDR2 is SVGAGI.

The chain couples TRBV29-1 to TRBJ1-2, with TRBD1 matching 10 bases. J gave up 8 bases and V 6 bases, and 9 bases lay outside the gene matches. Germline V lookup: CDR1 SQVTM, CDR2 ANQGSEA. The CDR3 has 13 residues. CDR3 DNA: TGCAGCGTCCATCCGACAGGGGGCGTGGGCTACACCTTC. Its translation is CSVHPTGGVGYTF.

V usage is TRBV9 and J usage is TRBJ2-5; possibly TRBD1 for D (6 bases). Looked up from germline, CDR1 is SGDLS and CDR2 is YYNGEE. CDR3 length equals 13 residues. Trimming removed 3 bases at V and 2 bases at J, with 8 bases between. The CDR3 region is CASSAGQQETQYF. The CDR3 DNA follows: TGTGCCAGCAGCGCCGGACAGCAAGAGACCCAGTACTTC.

The DNA of the CDR3 is TGTGCCAGCAGCTTAGGTGGGGCAATCACTGAAGCTTTCTTT. Amino acids: CASSLGGAITEAFF. The V gene is TRBV7-9, the J gene TRBJ1-1, with D perhaps matching TRBD1 (5 bases). The CDR3 has 14 residues. V was pared by 1 base and J by 4 bases, with 10 bases between. Germline CDR1 reads SEHNR; CDR2 reads FQNEAQ (reference sequence).

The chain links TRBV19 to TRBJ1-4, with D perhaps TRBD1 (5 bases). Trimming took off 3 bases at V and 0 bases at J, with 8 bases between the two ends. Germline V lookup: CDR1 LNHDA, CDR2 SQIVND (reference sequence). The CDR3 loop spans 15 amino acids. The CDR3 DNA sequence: TGTGCCAGTAGTATGAGGGGCGCAACTAATGAAAAACTGTTTTTT. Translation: CASSMRGATNEKLFF.

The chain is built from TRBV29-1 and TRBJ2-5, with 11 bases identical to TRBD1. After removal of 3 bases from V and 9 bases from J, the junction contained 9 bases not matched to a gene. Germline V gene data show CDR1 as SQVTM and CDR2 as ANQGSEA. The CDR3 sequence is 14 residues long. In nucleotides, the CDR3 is TGCAGCGTTGACCCCGGGACAGGGGGTCAGGCCCAGTACTTC. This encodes CSVDPGTGGQAQYF. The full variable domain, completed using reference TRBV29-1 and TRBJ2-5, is SAVISQKPSRDICQRGTSLTIQCQVDSQVTMMFWYRQQPGQSLTLIATANQGSEATYESGFVIDKFPISRPNLTFSTLTVSNMSPEDSSIYLCSVDPGTGGQAQYFGPGTRLLVL.

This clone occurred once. The CDR3 coding sequence is TGCGCCAGCAGCAATAGCGGGGGGTGCACAGATACGCAGTATTTT. Translation gives CASSNSGGCTDTQYF. The rearrangement links TRBV10-1 to TRBJ2-3; 10 bases align to TRBD2. V was pared by 6 bases and J by 1 base, with 4 bases of the junction left unmatched. The CDR3 covers 15 residues. CDR1 and CDR2 from the germline V gene are WNHNN and SYGVQD (reference sequence).

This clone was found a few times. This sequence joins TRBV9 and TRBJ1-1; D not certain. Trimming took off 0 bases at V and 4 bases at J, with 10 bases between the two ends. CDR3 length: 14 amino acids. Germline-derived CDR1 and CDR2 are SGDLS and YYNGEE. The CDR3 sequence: CASSVEKGSTEAFF. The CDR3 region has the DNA TGTGCCAGCAGCGTAGAAAAGGGAAGCACTGAAGCTTTCTTT.

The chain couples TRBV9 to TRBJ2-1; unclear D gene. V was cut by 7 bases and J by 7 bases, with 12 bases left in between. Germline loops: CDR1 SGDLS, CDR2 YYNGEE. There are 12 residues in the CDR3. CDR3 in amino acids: CASGLSQNEQFF. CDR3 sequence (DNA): TGTGCCAGCGGCCTTTCCCAAAATGAGCAGTTCTTC.